This T cell receptor (beta chain) was identified in a study of a mutant IDH1 vaccine in newly diagnosed glioma. Time point specified: week 35, safety follow-up. Each vaccine dose was 300 ug of mutant IDH1 20-mer peptide, with topical imiquimod. Sequenced by immunoSEQ multiplex PCR; TCRdb stores in-frame clones only, minus some. There are over 30,000 clones in the sample; roughly 80% occur only once, and around a tenth lies in the top ten. A remark on this clone: Its target is not known.

Germline CDR1 reads MNHEY; CDR2 reads SVGAGI. Trimming removed 5 bases from V and 2 bases from J, with 10 bases in between. The CDR3 has 13 amino acids. The rearrangement joins TRBV6-5 to TRBJ2-7, with D hard to call. Sequenced material: PBMCs, taken from a glioma patient whose treatment included an IDH1 peptide vaccine. The receptor was derived from a woman aged 25 to 39 with glioma. Some clones in this sample may be carry-over from other donors' samples. This chain's CDR3 is CASSPAAAYEQYF. The CDR3 DNA reads as TGTGCCAGCAGTCCGGCCGCCGCCTACGAGCAGTACTTC.